This section outlines one T cell receptor (beta chain) sequence together with its context. Its antigen is not known. This specimen belongs to a study of shared clonotypes between healthy human individuals. CDR3 length: 14 residues. Germline V gives CDR1 SGHRS, CDR2 YFSETQ. The junction had 9 bases not matched to a gene; V was cut back by 3 bases and J by 9 bases. Study results and caveats: Naive subsets tended to show greater estimated richness than memory subsets.

The assay was immunoSEQ multiplex PCR, and TCRdb's table has in-frame clones only and misses some. The data hold millions of clones, with approximately 90% observed a single time. It was into CD45RA+ naive and CD45RA-negative memory subsets that the CD4+ cells were split. The sequence was obtained from a man between 18 and 35 years old in good health. V gene TRBV5-1 combines with J gene TRBJ2-3, with TRBD1 matching over 8 bases. Sequenced: naive CD4+ T cells sorted from blood. Indicated subset: CD45RA+ positively selected. As DNA, the CDR3 is TGCGCCAGCAGCTATGGACAGGGCCAGGGCACGCAGTATTTT. Protein: CASSYGQGQGTQYF.